This T cell receptor beta chain was sequenced during a study of T cell responses to AZD1222 COVID-19 vaccine. Study-wide findings and caveats: The donor group comprised mostly white British people and more females; the analysis possibly underestimated clonal diversity.

About this clone itself: Its antigen remains unidentified.

TCRdb's copy holds only in-frame clones and misses some; the assay was immunoSEQ multiplex PCR. The data show about 260,000 clones, 80% to 95% seen once. This clonotype was obtained from an adult in good health. Specimen: peripheral blood, collected on day 0 of AZD1222 vaccination.

The CDR3 region has the DNA TGTGCCAGCAGTGCCGGGACAACGTTACCTGAAGCTTTCTTT. Protein: CASSAGTTLPEAFF. V gene TRBV28 combines with J gene TRBJ1-1; D may be TRBD1 (6 bases). This CDR3 spans 14 amino acids. Germline V gives CDR1 MDHEN, CDR2 SYDVKM. The V gene lost 5 bases and the J gene lost 6 bases, with 16 bases spanning the gap.